This paragraph covers one T cell receptor beta chain sequence. These data are taken from a study of blood T cell repertoires in COVID-19. The V and J ends lost 2 bases and 4 bases respectively, with 12 bases between them. Germline loops: CDR1 SEHNR, CDR2 FQNEAQ (reference sequence). CDR3 size: 14 residues. Produced via immunoSEQ multiplex PCR; TCRdb's table is partial and in-frame only. Counted here are 110,000 to 150,000 clones, 84% occurring once; the ten biggest clones make up around 1.6%. Sequencing input: PBMCs or T cells enriched from blood (not recorded which). The TCR sequence derives from a woman aged 18-29 years who had been exposed to COVID-19. The chain has TRBV7-9 and TRBJ2-7; D perhaps matches TRBD2 (5 bases). The CDR3 loop is CASSLPRETYEQYF. In DNA form, the CDR3 reads TGTGCCAGCAGCTTACCTAGGGAGACTTACGAGCAGTACTTC.